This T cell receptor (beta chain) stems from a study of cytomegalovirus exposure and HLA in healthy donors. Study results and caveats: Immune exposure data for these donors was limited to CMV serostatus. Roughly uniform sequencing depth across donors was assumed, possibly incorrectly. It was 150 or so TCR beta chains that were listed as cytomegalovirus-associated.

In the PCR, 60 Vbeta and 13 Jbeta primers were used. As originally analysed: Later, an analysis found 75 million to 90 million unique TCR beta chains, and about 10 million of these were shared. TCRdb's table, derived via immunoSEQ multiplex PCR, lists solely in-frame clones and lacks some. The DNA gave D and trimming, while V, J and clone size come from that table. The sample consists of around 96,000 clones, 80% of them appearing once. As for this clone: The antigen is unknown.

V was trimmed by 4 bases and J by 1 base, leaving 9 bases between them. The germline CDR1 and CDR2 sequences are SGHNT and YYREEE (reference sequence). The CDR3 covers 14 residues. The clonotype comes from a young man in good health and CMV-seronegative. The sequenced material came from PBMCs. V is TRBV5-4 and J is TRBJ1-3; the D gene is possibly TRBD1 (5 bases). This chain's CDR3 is CASSTTVSGNTIYF. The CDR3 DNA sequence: TGTGCCAGCAGCACGACAGTTTCTGGAAACACCATATATTTT. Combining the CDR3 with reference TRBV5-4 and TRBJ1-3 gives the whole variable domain ETGVTQSPTHLIKTRGQQVTLRCSSQSGHNTVSWYQQALGQGPQFIFQYYREEENGRGNFPPRFSGLQFPNYSSELNVNALELDDSALYLCASSTTVSGNTIYFGEGSWLTVV.